Following are 19 T cell receptor beta chains from one sample sequenced in a study of T cells in Graves' hyperthyroidism and ophthalmopathy. RNA transcripts yielded amplified TCR beta CDR3 regions. First-round RT-PCR with HTBI primers amplified the TCR CDR3 region. TCRdb called the multiplex PCR reads again in MiXCR, with one record for every CDR3 protein. The sample has some 580,000 distinct CDR3 sequences; roughly 16% are singletons. The sequenced sample was blood. Receptor source: a woman in her 40s with Graves' ophthalmopathy.

V usage is TRBV2 and J usage is TRBJ2-3, with D possibly matching TRBD2 (6 bases). Trimming took 3 bases from V and 5 from J, leaving 15 bases between them. Germline V gene sequence: CDR1 SNHLY, CDR2 FYNNEI. CDR3 size: 15 residues. CDR3 sequence reads: CASSETRAGQDTQYF. The CDR3 bases are TGTGCCAGCAGTGAGACTAGAGCTGGTCAAGATACGCAGTATTTT.

This clonotype was seen a handful of times. The rearrangement uses TRBV12-3 or TRBV12-4 and TRBJ2-2; TRBD1 aligns across 8 bases. Unmatched junction bases numbered 11, after V lost 5 bases and J lost 6 bases. The CDR3 runs 16 residues. This CDR3 is CASSPQGARRAGELFF. CDR3 sequence (DNA): TGTGCCAGCAGTCCCCAGGGGGCGCGAAGGGCCGGGGAGCTGTTTTTT.

This clonotype was found many times. This chain connects TRBV7-8 to TRBJ2-1; a weak D match, TRBD1 (5 bases). Trimming cost V 1 base and J 1 base, with 14 bases left between them. The CDR3 is 17 residues long. Germline values: CDR1 SGHVS, CDR2 FQNEAQ. The CDR3 sequence: CASSLDVDTLSYNEQFF. For the CDR3, the DNA is TGTGCCAGCAGCTTAGATGTGGACACCCTGTCCTACAATGAGCAGTTCTTC.

The sample holds many counts of this clonotype. The V gene is TRBV20-1, the J gene TRBJ1-1; TRBD1 matches 9 bases. V was pared by 3 bases and J by 5 bases, with 10 bases of the junction left unmatched. The V gene's germline CDR1 is DFQATT and CDR2 SNEGSKA (reference sequence). CDR3 length: 15 amino acids. The CDR3 reads CSARGATGGTTEAFF. In DNA form, the CDR3 reads TGCAGTGCTAGGGGGGCCACAGGGGGCACTACTGAAGCTTTCTTT.

This clonotype was picked up one time. This sequence may be a read error, since a much larger clone differs from it by one base. The V and J genes are TRBV2 and TRBJ1-5; 9 positions agree with TRBD1. The germline V gene encodes CDR1 SNHLY and CDR2 FYNNEI. This CDR3 comprises 17 residues. Trimming at V came to 5 bases and at J to 5 bases, leaving 13 bases not matched to a gene. CDR3 protein: CASSSGTGPSYHQPQHF. The CDR3 DNA sequence: TGTGCCAGCAGTTCCGGGACAGGGCCCTCCTACCATCAGCCCCAGCATTTT. Full variable domain (outside the CDR3, taken from reference TRBV2 and TRBJ1-5): EPEVTQTPSHQVTQMGQEVILRCVPISNHLYFYWYRQILGQKVEFLVSFYNNEISEKSEIFDDQFSVERPDGSNFTLKIRSTKLEDSAMYFCASSSGTGPSYHQPQHFGDGTRLSIL.

The chain joins TRBV4-1 to TRBJ2-3; a possible D gene is TRBD1 (5 bases). The CDR3 consists of 16 residues. V was clipped by 0 bases and J by 1 base, with 11 bases between them. Germline V gene lookup returns CDR1 MGHRA and CDR2 YSYEKL. The CDR3 DNA sequence: TGCGCCAGCAGCCAAGAAGGGGCACTACGCACAGATACGCAGTATTTT. It specifies CASSQEGALRTDTQYF.

This clonotype was seen repeatedly, ten times or more. This sequence joins TRBV28 and TRBJ2-1; 13 bases line up with TRBD2. J was trimmed by 6 bases and V by 7 bases; bases with no gene match: 9. The CDR3 is 16 amino acids. CDR1 and CDR2 (germline): MDHEN, SYDVKM. Here the CDR3 DNA reads TGTGCCAGCACCCCTTGGGGGACTAGCGGGACCAATGAGCAGTTCTTC. Amino acids: CASTPWGTSGTNEQFF.

This clonotype has ten or more counts. This rearrangement joins TRBV5-1 to TRBJ2-1; D is unclear. Looked up from germline, CDR1 is SGHRS and CDR2 is YFSETQ. The CDR3 extends over 15 amino acids. With 0 bases removed from V and 2 bases from J, the gap between germline ends came to 9 bases. DNA for the CDR3: TGCGCCAGCAGCTTGGTCAACCCAACCTACAATGAGCAGTTCTTC. It encodes CASSLVNPTYNEQFF.

This clonotype has ten or more counts. The gene calls are TRBV5-1 and TRBJ2-7, with D maybe TRBD2 (6 bases). The germline V gene encodes CDR1 SGHRS and CDR2 YFSETQ. The length of the CDR3 is 14 residues. With 3 bases removed from V and 4 bases from J, the gap between germline ends came to 14 bases. CDR3 region: CASSSKEGTYEQYF. CDR3 coding DNA: TGCGCCAGCAGCTCGAAGGAGGGTACATACGAGCAGTACTTC.

There are a few counts of this clonotype. The chain combines TRBV7-9 with TRBJ1-4; 12 bases align to TRBD1. The CDR3 loop spans 17 amino acids. With 6 bases clipped from V and 6 bases from J, the junction kept 11 bases outside the gene matches. Per germline, CDR1 SEHNR and CDR2 FQNEAQ (reference sequence). The CDR3 here is CASRSGTGGAIHEKLFF. Written as DNA, the CDR3 is TGTGCCAGCAGATCCGGGACAGGGGGCGCGATTCATGAAAAACTGTTTTTT.

The gene calls are TRBV20-1 and TRBJ2-7; D is undetermined. CDR1 and CDR2 (germline): DFQATT, SNEGSKA (reference sequence). V was trimmed by 1 base and J by 3 bases, leaving 13 bases between them. This CDR3 has 14 residues. In DNA form, the CDR3 reads TGCAGTGCTAGAGTTTTAGGGCAGATCTACGAGCAGTACTTC. Translated: CSARVLGQIYEQYF.

In its sample, this clonotype was seen once. Given a much more abundant clone one base away, this may be a read error. The conserved phenylalanine or tryptophan normally closing the CDR3 is absent here, so this likely arose from a read error. The chain couples TRBV9 to TRBJ2-2; 7 positions agree with TRBD2. The CDR3 contains 14 residues. Unmatched junction bases numbered 2, after V lost 5 bases and J lost 1 base. In germline, CDR1 is SGDLS, CDR2 YYNGEE. As DNA, the CDR3 is TGTGCCAGCAGTCCGGGGGGGAACACCGGGGAGCTGTTTTCT. Residues: CASSPGGNTGELFS.

The V call is TRBV6-1, the J call TRBJ2-1, with a possible D match to TRBD2 (6 bases). From germline, CDR1 is MNHNS and CDR2 SASEGT. V lost 3 bases and J 5 bases, leaving 14 bases between the germline ends. The CDR3 spans 15 residues. CDR3: CASSDPGRMNNEQFF. CDR3 sequence (DNA): TGTGCCAGCAGTGATCCCGGGAGAATGAACAATGAGCAGTTCTTC.

This clonotype occurred many times. The chain couples TRBV9 to TRBJ2-7; D is ambiguous. Trimming shortened V by 4 bases and J by 3 bases, and 11 bases separated the two germline ends. Germline loops: CDR1 SGDLS, CDR2 YYNGEE. The CDR3 length is 13 residues. The CDR3 DNA sequence: TGTGCCAGCAGCCAAGGACCGGGCTACGAGCAGTACTTC. This gives the protein CASSQGPGYEQYF.

In its sample, this clonotype was seen many times. The chain joins TRBV6-1 to TRBJ2-1; the match to TRBD1 covers 8 bases. This CDR3 region has 16 residues. The germline gives CDR1 MNHNS, CDR2 SASEGT. V dropped 6 bases and J dropped 3; count of bases not matched to a gene: 10. CDR3 nucleotides: TGTGCCAGCAGAATCGAGGCCGGGACAGGCTACAATGAGCAGTTCTTC. The encoded protein is CASRIEAGTGYNEQFF.

About this clonotype: A much larger clone differs from this one at a single base, so this may be a read error. V gene TRBV6-1 combines with J gene TRBJ2-3, with a weak D call TRBD1 (5 bases). The CDR3 consists of 15 residues. Germline CDR1 reads MNHNS; CDR2 reads SASEGT. Here the CDR3 DNA reads TGTGCCAGCAGTGACGGGTATACGTACACAGGTACGCAGTATTTT. Its translation is CASSDGYTYTGTQYF.

The chain's CDR3 is CASSLGRQTEKLFF. The CDR3 DNA sequence: TGTGCCAGCAGCTTAGGGCGGCAAACTGAAAAACTGTTTTTT. The V gene is TRBV11-3, the J gene TRBJ1-4; D remains ambiguous. The V gene lost 1 base and the J gene lost 7 bases, with 10 bases spanning the gap. Germline lookup yields CDR1 SGHNT and CDR2 YENEEA. This CDR3 comprises 14 residues. The variable domain in full, completed from reference TRBV11-3 and TRBJ1-4, reads EAGVVQSPRYKIIEKKQPVAFWCNPISGHNTLYWYLQNLGQGPELLIRYENEEAVDDSQLPKDRFSAERLKGVDSTLKIQPAELGDSAVYLCASSLGRQTEKLFFGSGTQLSVL.

A few counts support this clonotype. The V call is TRBV20-1, the J call TRBJ1-2, with 9 bases aligning to TRBD1. Trimming cost V 5 bases and J 10 bases; bases outside gene matches: 8. The germline gives CDR1 DFQATT, CDR2 SNEGSKA (reference sequence). This CDR3 has 12 amino acids. For the CDR3, the DNA is TGCAGTGCTGGGGACAGGGTTGAAGCCTACACCTTC. Its translation: CSAGDRVEAYTF.

This clonotype was picked up a small number of times. The chain links TRBV3-1 to TRBJ2-1, with no clear D. The CDR3 sequence is 14 residues long. Per germline, CDR1 LGHDT and CDR2 YNNKEL (reference sequence). With 2 bases removed from V and 7 bases from J, the gap between germline ends came to 12 bases. DNA of the CDR3: TGTGCCAGCAGCCAAATACCAGTTCGTAATGAGCAGTTCTTC. Protein product: CASSQIPVRNEQFF.